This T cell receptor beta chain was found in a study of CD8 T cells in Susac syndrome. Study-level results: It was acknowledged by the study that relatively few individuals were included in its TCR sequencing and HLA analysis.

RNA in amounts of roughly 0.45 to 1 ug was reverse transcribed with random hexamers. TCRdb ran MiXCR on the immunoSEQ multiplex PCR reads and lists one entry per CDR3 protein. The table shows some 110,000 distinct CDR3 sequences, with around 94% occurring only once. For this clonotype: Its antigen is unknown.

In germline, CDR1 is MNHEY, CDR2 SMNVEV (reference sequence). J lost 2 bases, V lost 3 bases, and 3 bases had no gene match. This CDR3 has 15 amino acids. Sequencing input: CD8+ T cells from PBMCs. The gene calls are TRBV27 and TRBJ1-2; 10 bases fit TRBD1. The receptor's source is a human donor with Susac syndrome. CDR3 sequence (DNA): TGTGCCAGCAGTTTGACGGGACAGGGGAACTATGGCTACACCTTC. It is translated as CASSLTGQGNYGYTF.